These T cell receptor beta chains were read from a single sample in a study of post-analysis software for immune sequencing data. TCRdb reprocessed the PCR reads with MiXCR, giving one entry per CDR3 protein. This sample has some 800,000 distinct CDR3 sequences; about 43% occur once, and the top ten carry 4.9%. Sequenced material: blood. The receptors were sampled from a girl aged 5-17 years with multiple sclerosis. Both conserved end residues are part of each CDR3. A D gene is named only where the DNA matches it firmly. Expanded clones get a size class; other rows say once, few or many, or leave the size out.

j_gene | v_gene | abundance | d_gene | CDR3aa | CDR3nt
TRBJ2-1 | TRBV9 | . | . | CASSAALAYEQFF | TGTGCCAGCAGCGCAGCCCTAGCGTACGAGCAGTTCTTC
TRBJ2-3 | TRBV3-1 | . | TRBD2 | CASSPRAGAGDTQYF | TGTGCCAGCAGTCCCCGAGCGGGAGCGGGAGATACGCAGTATTTT
TRBJ2-5 | TRBV7-8 | few | . | CASSLDGRQAQETQYF | TGTGCCAGCAGCTTAGATGGTAGGCAGGCTCAGGAGACCCAGTACTTC
TRBJ2-3 | TRBV6-4 | few | TRBD2 | CASSEAGVTDTQYF | TGTGCCAGCAGTGAAGCGGGAGTCACAGATACGCAGTATTTT
TRBJ1-2 | TRBV12-3/TRBV12-4 | . | . | CASSSRSRNYGYTF | TGTGCCAGCAGTTCGAGAAGTCGGAACTATGGCTACACCTTC
TRBJ2-4 | TRBV20-1 | . | . | CSASGGRTGDLAKNIQYF | TGCAGTGCTAGTGGTGGGCGGACCGGCGACCTAGCCAAAAACATTCAGTACTTC
TRBJ2-5 | TRBV7-9 | . | TRBD2 | CASSYKQRRGRGETQYF | TGTGCCAGCAGTTACAAACAGCGCCGCGGGAGGGGAGAGACCCAGTACTTC
TRBJ2-4 | TRBV20-1 | . | TRBD1 | CSAGDRGKNIQYF | TGCAGTGCCGGGGACAGGGGTAAAAACATTCAGTACTTC
TRBJ2-1 | TRBV20-1 | . | TRBD2 | CSARGRTSSRNEQFF | TGCAGTGCTAGGGGACGGACTAGCAGTCGCAATGAGCAGTTCTTC
TRBJ2-3 | TRBV12-3/TRBV12-4 | . | TRBD2 | CASSFTTSGFDTQYF | TGTGCCAGCAGTTTCACGACTAGCGGGTTCGATACGCAGTATTTT
TRBJ2-5 | TRBV7-9 | . | . | CASSPVPRDYQETQYF | TGTGCCAGCAGCCCAGTCCCCCGGGACTACCAAGAGACCCAGTACTTC
TRBJ2-3 | TRBV20-1 | few | . | CSAQADTQYF | TGCAGTGCTCAGGCGGATACGCAGTATTTT
TRBJ2-7 | TRBV20-1 | . | . | CSARDPSTSTYEQYF | TGCAGTGCTAGAGATCCGTCCACTTCTACCTACGAGCAGTACTTC
TRBJ1-5 | TRBV20-1 | . | . | CSARPRGAYSNQPQHF | TGCAGTGCTAGACCCCGGGGTGCTTATAGCAATCAGCCCCAGCATTTT
TRBJ2-7 | TRBV20-1 | . | TRBD1 | CSALAGTGRHEQYF | TGCAGTGCTCTAGCCGGGACAGGGCGTCACGAGCAGTACTTC
TRBJ2-7 | TRBV20-1 | few | TRBD2 | CSARTSGPYEQYF | TGCAGTGCTAGGACTAGCGGGCCCTACGAGCAGTACTTC
TRBJ1-5 | TRBV5-6 | . | TRBD1 | CASSQRRGQGFYSNQPQHF | TGTGCCAGCAGCCAACGTAGGGGACAGGGGTTTTATAGCAATCAGCCCCAGCATTTT
TRBJ2-7 | TRBV21-1 | . | . | CASSMRTSGRARNEQYF | TGTGCCAGCAGCATGCGGACTAGCGGGAGGGCGAGAAACGAGCAGTACTTC